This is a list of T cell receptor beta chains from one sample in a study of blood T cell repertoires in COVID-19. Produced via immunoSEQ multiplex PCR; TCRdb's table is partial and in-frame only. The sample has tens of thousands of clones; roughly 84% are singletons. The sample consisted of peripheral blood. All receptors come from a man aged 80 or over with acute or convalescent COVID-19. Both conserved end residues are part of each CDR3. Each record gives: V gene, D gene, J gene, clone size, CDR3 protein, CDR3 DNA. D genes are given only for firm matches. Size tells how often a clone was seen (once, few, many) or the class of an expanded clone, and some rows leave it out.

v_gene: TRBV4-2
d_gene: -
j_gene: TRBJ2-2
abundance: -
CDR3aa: CASSLGVDGELFF
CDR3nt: TGTGCCAGCAGCCTCGGAGTGGACGGGGAGCTGTTTTTT

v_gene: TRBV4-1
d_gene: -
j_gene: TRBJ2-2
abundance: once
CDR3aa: CASSQDTGHANTGELFF
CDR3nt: TGCGCCAGCAGCCAAGATACAGGTCACGCGAACACCGGGGAGCTGTTTTTT

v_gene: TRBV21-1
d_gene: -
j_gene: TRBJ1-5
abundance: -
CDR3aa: CASRLTYGTDSNQPQHF
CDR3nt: TGTGCCAGCAGGTTGACATACGGGACAGACTCCAATCAGCCCCAGCATTTT

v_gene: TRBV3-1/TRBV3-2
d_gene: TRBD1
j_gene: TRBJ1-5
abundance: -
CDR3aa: CASSQATGSQPQHF
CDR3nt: TGTGCCAGCAGCCAAGCGACAGGGTCACAGCCCCAGCATTTT

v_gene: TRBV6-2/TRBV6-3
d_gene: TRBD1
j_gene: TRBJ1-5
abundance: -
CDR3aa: CASSLGQGPLEPQHF
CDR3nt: TGTGCCAGCAGTTTGGGACAGGGGCCACTGGAGCCCCAGCATTTT

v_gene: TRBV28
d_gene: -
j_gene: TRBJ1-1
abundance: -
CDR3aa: CASSSDRNTEAFF
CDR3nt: TGTGCCAGCAGTTCCGACAGGAACACTGAAGCTTTCTTT

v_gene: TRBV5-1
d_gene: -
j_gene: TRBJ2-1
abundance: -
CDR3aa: CASSYDFSYNEQFF
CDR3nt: TGCGCCAGCAGCTATGACTTCTCCTACAATGAGCAGTTCTTC

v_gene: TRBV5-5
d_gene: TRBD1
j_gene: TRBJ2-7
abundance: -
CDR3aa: CASSTGTGGFYEQYF
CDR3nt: TGTGCCAGCAGCACCGGGACAGGGGGCTTCTACGAGCAGTACTTC

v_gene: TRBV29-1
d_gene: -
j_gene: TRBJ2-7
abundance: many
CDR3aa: CSVVGGPEQYF
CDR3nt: TGCAGCGTTGTCGGGGGGCCGGAACAGTACTTC

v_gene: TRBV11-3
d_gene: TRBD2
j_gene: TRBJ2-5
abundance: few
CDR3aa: CASSSDRILAGGPSSETQYF
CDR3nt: TGTGCCAGCAGCTCAGACAGGATTTTGGCGGGAGGCCCCTCCTCTGAGACCCAGTACTTC

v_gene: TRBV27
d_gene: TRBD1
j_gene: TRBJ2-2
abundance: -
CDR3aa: CASSLQGPDTGELFF
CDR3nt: TGTGCCAGCAGCCTACAGGGGCCGGACACCGGGGAGCTGTTTTTT

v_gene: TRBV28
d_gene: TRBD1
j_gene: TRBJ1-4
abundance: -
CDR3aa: CASRRDRGNEKLFF
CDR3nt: TGTGCCAGCAGACGGGACAGAGGTAATGAAAAACTGTTTTTT

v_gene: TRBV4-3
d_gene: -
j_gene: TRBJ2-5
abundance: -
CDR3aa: CASSQENPGLGETQYF
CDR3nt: TGCGCCAGCAGCCAAGAAAACCCAGGGCTGGGGGAGACCCAGTACTTC

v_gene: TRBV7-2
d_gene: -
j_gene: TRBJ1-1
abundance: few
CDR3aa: CASSLSGSWTEAFF
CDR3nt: TGTGCCAGCAGCTTAAGTGGCAGTTGGACTGAAGCTTTCTTT

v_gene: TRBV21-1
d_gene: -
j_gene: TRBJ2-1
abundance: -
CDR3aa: CASSTPGTSGSNEQFF
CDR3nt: TGTGCCAGCAGCACCCCCGGGACTAGCGGGAGTAATGAGCAGTTCTTC

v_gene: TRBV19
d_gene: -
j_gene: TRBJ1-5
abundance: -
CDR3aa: CASSQGMGNQPQHF
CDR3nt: TGTGCCAGTAGTCAGGGGATGGGCAATCAGCCCCAGCATTTT

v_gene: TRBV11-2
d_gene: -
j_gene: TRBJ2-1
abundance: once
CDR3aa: CASTLVARVGEQFF
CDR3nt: TGTGCCAGCACCCTAGTCGCCAGGGTGGGTGAGCAGTTCTTC

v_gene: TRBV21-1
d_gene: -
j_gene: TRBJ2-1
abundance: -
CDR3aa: CASSKDFRTSGENNEQFF
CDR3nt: TGTGCCAGCAGCAAAGATTTCCGGACTAGCGGGGAAAACAATGAGCAGTTCTTC

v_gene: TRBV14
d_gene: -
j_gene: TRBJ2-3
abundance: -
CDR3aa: CASSHVPRDTQYF
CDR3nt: TGTGCCAGCAGCCACGTCCCGCGGGATACGCAGTATTTT

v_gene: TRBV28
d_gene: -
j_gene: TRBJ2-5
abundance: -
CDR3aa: CASSQRTVGETQYF
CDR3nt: TGTGCCAGCAGTCAAAGGACAGTAGGAGAGACCCAGTACTTC

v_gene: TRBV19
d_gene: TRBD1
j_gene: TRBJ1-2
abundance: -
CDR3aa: CASKKGQGAWGYTF
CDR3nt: TGTGCCAGTAAAAAGGGACAGGGGGCTTGGGGCTACACCTTC

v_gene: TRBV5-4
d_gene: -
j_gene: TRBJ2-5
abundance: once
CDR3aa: CASRRAGTDEGTQYF
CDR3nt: TGTGCCAGCAGGCGGGCCGGGACTGATGAAGGGACCCAGTACTTC

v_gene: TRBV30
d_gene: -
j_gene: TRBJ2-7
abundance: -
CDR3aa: CAWSSMIYEQYF
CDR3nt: TGTGCCTGGAGTAGCATGATCTACGAGCAGTACTTC

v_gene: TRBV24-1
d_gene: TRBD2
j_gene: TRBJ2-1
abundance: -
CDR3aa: CATSDPWSGSHNEQFF
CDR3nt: TGTGCCACCAGTGACCCCTGGAGCGGGAGTCACAATGAGCAGTTCTTC

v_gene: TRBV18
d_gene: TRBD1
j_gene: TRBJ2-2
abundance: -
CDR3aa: CASSPLGQGANTGELFF
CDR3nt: TGTGCCAGCTCACCCCTAGGACAGGGGGCAAACACCGGGGAGCTGTTTTTT

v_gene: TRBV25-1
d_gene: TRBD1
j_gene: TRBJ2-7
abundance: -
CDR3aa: CASSDPGQGYEQYF
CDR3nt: TGTGCCAGCAGTGATCCGGGACAGGGCTACGAGCAGTACTTC

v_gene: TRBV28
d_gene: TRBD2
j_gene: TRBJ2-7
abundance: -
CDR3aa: CASSSSTSGGSTYEQYF
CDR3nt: TGTGCCAGCAGTTCCTCGACTAGCGGGGGATCGACCTACGAGCAGTACTTC

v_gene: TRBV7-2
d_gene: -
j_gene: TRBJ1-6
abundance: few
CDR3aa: CASSSRGGRSYNSPLHF
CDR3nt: TGTGCCAGCAGCTCAAGGGGGGGGAGATCCTATAATTCACCCCTCCACTTT

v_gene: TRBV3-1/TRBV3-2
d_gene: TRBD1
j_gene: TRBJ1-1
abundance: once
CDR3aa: CASSPRGQDVFTEAFF
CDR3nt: TGTGCCAGCAGCCCTAGGGGGCAGGATGTCTTCACTGAAGCTTTCTTT

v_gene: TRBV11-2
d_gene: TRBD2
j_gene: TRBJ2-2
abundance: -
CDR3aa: CASRAKSGRPGELFF
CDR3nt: TGTGCCAGCAGGGCTAAGAGCGGGAGACCCGGGGAGCTGTTTTTT

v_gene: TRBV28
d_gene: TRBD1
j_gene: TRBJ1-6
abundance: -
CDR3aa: CASSPQGEASPLHF
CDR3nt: TGTGCCAGCAGCCCTCAGGGGGAGGCTTCACCCCTCCACTTT

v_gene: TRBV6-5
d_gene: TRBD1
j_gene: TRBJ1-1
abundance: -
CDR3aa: CASLTGGVGTEAFF
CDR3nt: TGTGCCAGTCTTACAGGGGGCGTAGGCACTGAAGCTTTCTTT

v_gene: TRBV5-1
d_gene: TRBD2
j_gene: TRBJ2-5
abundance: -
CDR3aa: CASSLVASGGLEGETQYF
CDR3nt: TGCGCCAGCAGCTTGGTGGCTAGCGGGGGCCTGGAGGGAGAGACCCAGTACTTC

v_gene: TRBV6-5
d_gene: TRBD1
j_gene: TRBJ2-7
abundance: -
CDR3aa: CASSMDRVYEQYF
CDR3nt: TGTGCCAGCAGTATGGACAGGGTTTACGAGCAGTACTTC

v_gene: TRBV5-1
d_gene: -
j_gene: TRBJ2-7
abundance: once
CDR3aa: CASSLDSQGISWKYF
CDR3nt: TGCGCCAGCAGCTTGGATTCCCAGGGCATTTCGTGGAAGTACTTC

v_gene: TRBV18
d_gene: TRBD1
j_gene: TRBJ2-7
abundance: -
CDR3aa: CASSQGTGGFEQYF
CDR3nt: TGTGCCAGCTCACAGGGGACAGGGGGCTTCGAGCAGTACTTC

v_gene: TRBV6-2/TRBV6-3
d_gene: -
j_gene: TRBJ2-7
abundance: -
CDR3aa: CASSYGAATQDEQYF
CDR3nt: TGTGCCAGCAGTTACGGGGCAGCCACCCAGGACGAGCAGTACTTC

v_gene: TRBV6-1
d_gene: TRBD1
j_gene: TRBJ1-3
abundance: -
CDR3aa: CASSDNQGARDTIYF
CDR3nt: TGTGCCAGCAGTGATAACCAGGGGGCGAGGGACACCATATATTTT

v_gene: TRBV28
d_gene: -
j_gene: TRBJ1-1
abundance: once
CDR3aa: CASSFGSRTEAFF
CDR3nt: TGTGCCAGCAGTTTTGGGAGTCGGACTGAAGCTTTCTTT

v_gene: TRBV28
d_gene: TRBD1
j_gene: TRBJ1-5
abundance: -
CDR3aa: CASSPSDRGHGQPQHF
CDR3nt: TGTGCCAGCAGTCCCTCGGACAGGGGGCATGGTCAGCCCCAGCATTTT

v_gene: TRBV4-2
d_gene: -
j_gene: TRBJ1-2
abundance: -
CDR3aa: CASSQEQIYGYTF
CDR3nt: TGTGCCAGCAGCCAAGAACAGATCTATGGCTACACCTTC

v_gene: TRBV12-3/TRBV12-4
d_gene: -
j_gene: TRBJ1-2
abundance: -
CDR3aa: CASSLGLYGYTF
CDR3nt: TGTGCCAGCAGTTTGGGCCTATATGGCTACACCTTC

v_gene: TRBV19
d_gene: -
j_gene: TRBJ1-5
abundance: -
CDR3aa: CASRSGPAGDYSNQPQHF
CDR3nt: TGTGCCAGTAGGAGTGGGCCCGCGGGGGATTATAGCAATCAGCCCCAGCATTTT

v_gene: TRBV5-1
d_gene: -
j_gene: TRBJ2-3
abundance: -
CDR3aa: CASSLEEGSSTDTQYF
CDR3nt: TGCGCCAGCAGCTTGGAGGAGGGGTCTAGCACAGATACGCAGTATTTT

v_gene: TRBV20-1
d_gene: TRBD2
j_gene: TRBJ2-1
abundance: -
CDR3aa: CSASALAGTAEQFF
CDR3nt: TGCAGTGCTAGTGCCCTAGCGGGAACGGCTGAGCAGTTCTTC

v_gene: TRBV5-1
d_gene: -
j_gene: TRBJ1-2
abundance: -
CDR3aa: CASSLPSGETNYGYTF
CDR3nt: TGCGCCAGCAGCTTGCCTTCAGGGGAAACTAACTATGGCTACACCTTC

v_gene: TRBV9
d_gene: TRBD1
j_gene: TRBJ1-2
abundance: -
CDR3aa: CASSVEQGDGYTF
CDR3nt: TGTGCCAGCAGCGTAGAACAGGGGGATGGCTACACCTTC

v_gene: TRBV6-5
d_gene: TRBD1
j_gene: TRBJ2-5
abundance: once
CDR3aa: CASRTSGGGETQYF
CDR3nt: TGTGCCAGCAGAACGTCAGGGGGCGGGGAGACCCAGTACTTC

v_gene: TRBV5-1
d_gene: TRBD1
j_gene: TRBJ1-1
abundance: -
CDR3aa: CASSSVPGQGMNTEAFF
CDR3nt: TGCGCCAGCAGCTCCGTCCCGGGACAGGGGATGAACACTGAAGCTTTCTTT

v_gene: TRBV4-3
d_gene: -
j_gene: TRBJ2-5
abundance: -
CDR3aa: CASSQGSSGGQETQYF
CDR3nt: TGCGCCAGCAGCCAAGGTAGTAGCGGAGGACAAGAGACCCAGTACTTC

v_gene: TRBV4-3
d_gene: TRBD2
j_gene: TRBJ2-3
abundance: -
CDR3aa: CASSQDTAGVRTDTQYF
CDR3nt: TGCGCCAGCAGCCAAGATACGGCGGGGGTACGGACAGATACGCAGTATTTT

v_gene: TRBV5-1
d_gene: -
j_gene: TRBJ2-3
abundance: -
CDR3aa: CASSSFGAVGDTQYF
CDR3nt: TGCGCCAGCAGCTCCTTCGGCGCGGTAGGAGATACGCAGTATTTT

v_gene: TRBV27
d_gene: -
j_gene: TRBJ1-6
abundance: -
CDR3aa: CASSFLGRSSYNSPLHF
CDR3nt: TGTGCCAGCAGTTTCCTGGGGAGGAGCTCCTATAATTCACCCCTCCACTTT

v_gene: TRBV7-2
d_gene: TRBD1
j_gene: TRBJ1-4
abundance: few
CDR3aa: CASSPRGPSEKLFF
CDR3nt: TGTGCCAGCAGCCCAAGGGGGCCATCCGAAAAACTGTTTTTT

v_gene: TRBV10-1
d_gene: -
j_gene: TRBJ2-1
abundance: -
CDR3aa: CASSVTGVGEQFF
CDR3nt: TGCGCCAGCAGTGTCACGGGGGTCGGTGAGCAGTTCTTC